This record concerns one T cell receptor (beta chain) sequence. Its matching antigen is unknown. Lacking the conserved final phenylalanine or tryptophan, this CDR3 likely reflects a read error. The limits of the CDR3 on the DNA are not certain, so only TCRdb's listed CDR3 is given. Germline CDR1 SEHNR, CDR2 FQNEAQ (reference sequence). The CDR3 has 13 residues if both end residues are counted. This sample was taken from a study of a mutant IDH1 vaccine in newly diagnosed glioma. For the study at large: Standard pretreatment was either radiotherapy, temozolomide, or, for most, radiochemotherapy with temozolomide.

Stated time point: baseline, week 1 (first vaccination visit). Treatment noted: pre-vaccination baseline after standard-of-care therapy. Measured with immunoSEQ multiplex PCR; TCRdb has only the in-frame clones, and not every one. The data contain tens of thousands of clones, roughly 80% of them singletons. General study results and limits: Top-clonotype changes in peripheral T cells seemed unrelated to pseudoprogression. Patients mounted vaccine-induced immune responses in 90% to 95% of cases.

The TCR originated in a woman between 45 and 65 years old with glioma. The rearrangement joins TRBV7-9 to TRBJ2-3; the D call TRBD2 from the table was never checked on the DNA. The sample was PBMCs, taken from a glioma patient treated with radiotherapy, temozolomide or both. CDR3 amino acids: CASSSLAGGPVRV.